This T cell receptor beta chain was obtained from a study of lung T cells in sarcoidosis with Löfgren's syndrome. This CDR3 has 13 residues. The germline V and J ends were trimmed by 6 bases and 4 bases, with 15 bases remaining between them. Germline V CDR1 and CDR2: SQVTM, ANQGSEA. In its sample, this clonotype was seen a few times. The antigen is undetermined. TCRdb ran MiXCR on the reads and lists one entry per CDR3 protein. The sample lists about 19,000 distinct CDR3 sequences, under 25% seen once, with 0.75% to 0.95% in the top ten. Study conclusions and caveats: Shared TRAV12-1 and TRBV2 CDR3 motifs were reported across several patients. Paired TRAV12-1/TRBV2 TCRs showed CDR3 homology and preferential pairing.

The sequence was obtained from a human donor with sarcoidosis (Löfgren's syndrome or another form), or a control subject (not recorded which). This sequence joins TRBV29-1 and TRBJ1-2; no clear D gene. The sequencing input was CD4+ T cells from bronchoalveolar lavage. The CDR3 is CSVQPTYVYGYTF. The CDR3 DNA reads TGCAGCGTACAGCCAACCTACGTCTATGGCTACACCTTC. The full variable domain, in which reference TRBV29-1 and TRBJ1-2 provide the parts outside the CDR3, is SAVISQKPSRDICQRGTSLTIQCQVDSQVTMMFWYRQQPGQSLTLIATANQGSEATYESGFVIDKFPISRPNLTFSTLTVSNMSPEDSSIYLCSVQPTYVYGYTFGSGTRLTVV.